The clone carrying this T cell receptor beta chain showed up just a few times. Antigen specificity is unknown. Primers used in a second PCR of about 6 to 11 cycles were a sample-barcoded 5' primer and a J-beta primer mix. Per sample, CDR3-containing paired-end reads numbered at least 2.5 million. TCRdb itself ran the 5' RACE reads through MiXCR, one entry per CDR3 protein. This table holds around 1,000,000 distinct CDR3 sequences, 35% to 40% found once. The data belong to a study of blood T cells in healthy people across ages. Study-level points and caveats: Donor CMV status, an unknown factor, possibly confounded changes in expanded clonotypes. Per million T cells, the diversity of TCR beta decreased roughly linearly as age advanced.

CDR1 is LGHDT and CDR2 is YNNKEL in the germline V gene (reference sequence). The CDR3 is 18 residues long. The junction had 5 bases not matched to a gene; V was cut back by 1 base and J by 0 bases. The specimen was blood. This clonotype originated in a man in his late teens or twenties in good health. The J gene is TRBJ2-1, the V gene TRBV3-1; 11 bases line up with TRBD2. CDR3 sequence: CASSQVLAGGISYNEQFF. Written as DNA, the CDR3 is TGTGCCAGCAGCCAAGTCCTAGCGGGGGGAATCTCCTACAATGAGCAGTTCTTC.